These 10 T cell receptor beta chains were all obtained from the same sample, sequenced in a study of T cell responses to AZD1222 COVID-19 vaccine. Assay used: immunoSEQ multiplex PCR; TCRdb lists only in-frame clones, some missing. The sample lists around 56,000 clones, 89% occurring once. The sequenced sample was peripheral blood, obtained 28 days after the second AZD1222 dose. The receptors were gathered from an adult who received the AZD1222 COVID-19 vaccine.

The V call is TRBV9, the J call TRBJ2-7; 11 bases match TRBD2. Germline V gene data show CDR1 as SGDLS and CDR2 as YYNGEE. The CDR3 spans 15 residues. Trimming removed 0 bases from V and 6 bases from J; junction bases left unmatched: 5. The CDR3 region has the DNA TGTGCCAGCAGCGTAGAGGATAGCGGGAGGGTCGAGCAGTACTTC. This gives the protein CASSVEDSGRVEQYF. Filled out from reference TRBV9 and TRBJ2-7, the complete variable domain reads DSGVTQTPKHLITATGQRVTLRCSPRSGDLSVYWYQQSLDQGLQFLIQYYNGEERAKGNILERFSAQQFPDLHSELNLSSLELGDSALYFCASSVEDSGRVEQYFGPGTRLTVT.

The chain employs TRBV6-5 and TRBJ1-1; no firm D call. The CDR3 is 13 amino acids. Germline CDR1 reads MNHEY; CDR2 reads SVGAGI. V lost 7 bases, J lost 7 bases, and 16 bases lay in between. The CDR3 bases are TGTGCCAGCATGGCCAGGCGACGTAGTGAAGCTTTCTTT. This codes for CASMARRRSEAFF.

CDR3 protein: CASTVGPGNQPQHF. The CDR3, as DNA: TGTGCCAGCACCGTTGGGCCTGGCAATCAGCCCCAGCATTTT. The chain is built from TRBV6-5 and TRBJ1-5; no clear D gene. Germline V gene data show CDR1 as MNHEY and CDR2 as SVGAGI. The CDR3 is 14 amino acids. Trimming removed 7 bases at V and 2 bases at J, with 12 bases between.

The rearrangement links TRBV7-2 to TRBJ2-3; D gene unclear. V lost 5 bases and J lost 3, with 18 bases in between. This CDR3 comprises 16 residues. Germline lookup yields CDR1 SGHTA and CDR2 FQGNSA. The CDR3 nucleotides read TGTGCCAGCAGCCCAAACGCTCTGGGCGCGACAGATACGCAGTATTTT. It yields the protein CASSPNALGATDTQYF.

J is TRBJ1-6 and V is TRBV2; D might be TRBD1 (6 bases). Trimming cost V 8 bases and J 10 bases, with 33 bases left between them. The CDR3 loop spans 19 amino acids. Germline V gene sequence: CDR1 SNHLY, CDR2 FYNNEI. For the CDR3, the DNA is TGTGCCAGCTCTGGAAATATAAAGGGGGGGGACACGAGGACATCACCCCTCCACTTT. Its protein is CASSGNIKGGDTRTSPLHF.

There are a few counts of this clone. The chain has TRBV4-1 and TRBJ1-4, with D unresolved. V was pared by 6 bases and J by 6 bases, with 14 bases between. This CDR3 has 14 amino acids. CDR1 and CDR2 from the germline V gene are MGHRA and YSYEKL. For the CDR3, the DNA is TGCGCCAGCAGATCCACGGTCGGGGATGAAAAACTGTTTTTT. As protein: CASRSTVGDEKLFF.

V gene TRBV7-2 combines with J gene TRBJ1-1, with D possibly being TRBD1 (6 bases). Germline V lookup: CDR1 SGHTA, CDR2 FQGNSA. The CDR3 totals 15 residues. V shed 6 bases and J shed 2 bases, with 16 bases lying between them. The CDR3 loop reads CASRLMTGGNTEAFF. As DNA, the CDR3 is TGTGCCAGCAGGTTAATGACAGGCGGAAACACTGAAGCTTTCTTT.

The chain links TRBV11-2 to TRBJ2-7, with D maybe TRBD1 (6 bases). The CDR3 runs to 14 residues. Germline CDR1 reads SGHAT; CDR2 reads FQNNGV. V was shortened by 0 bases and J by 4 bases, with 10 bases between the two germline ends. CDR3 bases: TGTGCCAGCAGCTTAGATTCGGGACATTACGAGCAGTACTTC. It is translated as CASSLDSGHYEQYF.

The V call is TRBV7-9, the J call TRBJ1-1; D gene uncertain. In germline, CDR1 is SEHNR, CDR2 FQNEAQ (reference sequence). The CDR3 sequence is 15 residues long. V was cut by 5 bases and J by 5 bases, with 18 bases left in between. This CDR3 is CASSPLGPLGTEAFF. The DNA for the CDR3 is TGTGCCAGCAGCCCCTTGGGCCCCCTGGGTACTGAAGCTTTCTTT.

The chain carries TRBV4-3 and TRBJ2-7, with D perhaps assigned TRBD1 or TRBD2 (5 bases each). The V end was cut by 4 bases, the J end by 0 bases, with 13 bases between. The germline gives CDR1 LGHNA, CDR2 YSLEER. This CDR3 is built from 15 residues. The CDR3 spells CASSLNMGDSYEQYF. The CDR3 bases are TGCGCCAGCAGCCTAAATATGGGGGACTCCTACGAGCAGTACTTC.